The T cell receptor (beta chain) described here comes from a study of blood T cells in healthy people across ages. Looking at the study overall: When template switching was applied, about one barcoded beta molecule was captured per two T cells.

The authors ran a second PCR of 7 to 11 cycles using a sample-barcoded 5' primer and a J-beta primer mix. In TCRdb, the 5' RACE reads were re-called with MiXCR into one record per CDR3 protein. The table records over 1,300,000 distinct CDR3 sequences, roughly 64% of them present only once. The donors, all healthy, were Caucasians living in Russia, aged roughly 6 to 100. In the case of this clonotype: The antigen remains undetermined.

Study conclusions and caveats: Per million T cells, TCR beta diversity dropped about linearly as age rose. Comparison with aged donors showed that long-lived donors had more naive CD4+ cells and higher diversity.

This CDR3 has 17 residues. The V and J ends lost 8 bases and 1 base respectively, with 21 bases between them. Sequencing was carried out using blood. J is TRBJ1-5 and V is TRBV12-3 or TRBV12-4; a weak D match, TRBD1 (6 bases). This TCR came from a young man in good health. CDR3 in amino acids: CASGNPRGAGSNQPQHF. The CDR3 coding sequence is TGTGCCAGCGGGAATCCAAGGGGGGCTGGGAGCAATCAGCCCCAGCATTTT.